This T cell receptor (beta chain) was identified in a study of T cell responses to AZD1222 COVID-19 vaccine. Findings and caveats of the study: Regions 160-218 and 743-854 held dominance among vaccine-associated CD4 TCRs, which spanned spike. Recipients of AZD1222 seropositive at baseline numbered only five or six.

This clone was detected only once. Its target is not known. Generated by immunoSEQ multiplex PCR, the TCRdb table keeps only in-frame clones and is missing some. The sample lists 150,000 to 200,000 clones, roughly 89% occurring once. Trimming took 6 bases from V and 7 from J, leaving 16 bases between them. This CDR3 spans 14 amino acids. CDR1 is KGHSH, CDR2 LQKENI, per germline. The receptor comes from an adult who received the AZD1222 COVID-19 vaccine. The chain has TRBV18 and TRBJ1-5; TRBD1 is a possible D gene (6 bases). Sample: peripheral blood, taken 28 days after the second AZD1222 dose. The CDR3 is CASSQQGKGQPQHF. The CDR3 DNA follows: TGTGCCAGCTCGCAGCAGGGGAAAGGCCAGCCCCAGCATTTT. The full variable domain, in which reference TRBV18 and TRBJ1-5 provide the parts outside the CDR3, is NAGVMQNPRHLVRRRGQEARLRCSPMKGHSHVYWYRQLPEEGLKFMVYLQKENIIDESGMPKERFSAEFPKEGPSILRIQQVVRGDSAAYFCASSQQGKGQPQHFGDGTRLSIL.